The 16 T cell receptor beta chains listed next were all sequenced from one sample in a study of cytomegalovirus exposure and HLA in healthy donors. Primers: 60 Vbeta forward and 13 Jbeta reverse. Here immunoSEQ multiplex PCR was the method, and the copy in TCRdb shows in-frame clones only, minus some. The sample lists some 180,000 clones, approximately 80% seen once, with 14% in the top ten. The source material was PBMCs. These TCRs come from a woman in her 30s in good health and CMV-seropositive.

V and J are TRBV7-8 and TRBJ1-2; D is perhaps TRBD1 (5 bases). V lost 1 base to trimming and J lost 7 bases, with 10 bases between them. CDR3 size: 13 residues. Germline CDR1 SGHVS, CDR2 FQNEAQ. The CDR3 DNA reads as TGTGCCAGCAGCTTAGTGCAGGGAGGTGGCTACACCTTC. This encodes CASSLVQGGGYTF. Full variable domain (outside the CDR3, taken from reference TRBV7-8 and TRBJ1-2): GAGVSQSPRYKVAKRGQDVALRCDPISGHVSLFWYQQALGQGPEFLTYFQNEAQLDKSGLPSDRFFAERPEGSVSTLKIQRTQQEDSAVYLCASSLVQGGGYTFGSGTRLTVV.

The V gene is TRBV7-6, the J gene TRBJ1-6; 10 bases map to TRBD1. The germline CDR1 and CDR2 sequences are SGHVS and FNYEAQ. The V gene end was trimmed by 5 bases and the J gene end by 10 bases; junction bases not matched to a gene: 5. The CDR3 spans 14 residues. The CDR3 DNA reads TGTGCCAGCAGCCCGGGACAGGGGAGCTCACCCCTCCACTTT. Residues: CASSPGQGSSPLHF.

The J gene is TRBJ2-1, the V gene TRBV19; 10 bases fit TRBD1. The CDR3 is 14 amino acids. The V gene's germline CDR1 is LNHDA and CDR2 SQIVND (reference sequence). After removal of 1 base from V and 9 bases from J, the junction contained 3 bases not matched to a gene. The CDR3 region has the DNA TGTGCCAGTAGTATAGGGGACAGGGGCGGTGAGCAGTTCTTC. Its protein product is CASSIGDRGGEQFF.

This clone was observed a few times. The rearrangement links TRBV28 to TRBJ1-2; 8 positions agree with TRBD1. The CDR3 runs 14 residues. J lost 2 bases, V lost 3 bases, and 2 bases had no gene match. The germline V gene has CDR1 MDHEN and CDR2 SYDVKM. The CDR3 sequence is CASSFPGGNYGYTF. CDR3 in DNA: TGTGCCAGCAGTTTCCCAGGGGGCAACTATGGCTACACCTTC.

This chain joins TRBV4-1 and TRBJ2-2; 13 positions agree with TRBD2. J was trimmed by 6 bases and V by 4 bases; bases with no gene match: 5. The CDR3 runs to 16 residues. Germline-derived CDR1 and CDR2 are MGHRA and YSYEKL. The CDR3 nucleotides are TGCGCCAGCAGCCGAGGACTAGCGGGGGAGTCCGGGGAGCTGTTTTTT. This gives the protein CASSRGLAGESGELFF.

The rearrangement uses TRBV7-9 and TRBJ1-1; no clear D. V lost 8 bases to trimming and J lost 4 bases, with 8 bases between them. Per germline, CDR1 SEHNR and CDR2 FQNEAQ (reference sequence). The CDR3 spans 11 residues. This CDR3 is CASGHSTEAFF. Here the CDR3 DNA reads TGTGCCAGCGGGCACAGCACTGAAGCTTTCTTT.

The count of this clone is one. The rearrangement joins TRBV30 to TRBJ2-1; the match to TRBD2 covers 8 bases. Trimming removed 2 bases from V and 5 bases from J; junction bases left unmatched: 17. CDR3 size: 18 residues. Germline V gene sequence: CDR1 GTSNPN, CDR2 SVGIG (reference sequence). CDR3 loop: CAWSPQGLEVRRNNEQFF. CDR3 in DNA: TGTGCCTGGAGTCCCCAGGGACTAGAAGTCAGGAGAAACAATGAGCAGTTCTTC.

This sequence joins TRBV28 and TRBJ1-5; TRBD1 is a possible D gene (5 bases). Germline V gives CDR1 MDHEN, CDR2 SYDVKM. The CDR3 sequence is 15 residues long. Trimming took off 6 bases at V and 4 bases at J, with 16 bases between the two ends. The CDR3 sequence is CASRSSGAGNQPQHF. CDR3 DNA sequence: TGTGCCAGCAGGTCTTCTGGGGCGGGAAATCAGCCCCAGCATTTT. The complete variable domain, with remaining parts taken from reference TRBV28 and TRBJ1-5, reads DVKVTQSSRYLVKRTGEKVFLECVQDMDHENMFWYRQDPGLGLRLIYFSYDVKMKEKGDIPEGYSVSREKKERFSLILESASTNQTSMYLCASRSSGAGNQPQHFGDGTRLSIL.

The chain joins TRBV5-6 to TRBJ2-7, with D perhaps TRBD1 (6 bases). V dropped 4 bases and J dropped 0 bases, with 8 bases sitting between them. CDR1 and CDR2 from the germline V gene are SGHDT and YYEEEE. CDR3 length: 13 amino acids. The CDR3, as DNA: TGTGCCAGCAGCAAGGGACACTCCTACGAGCAGTACTTC. Translation gives CASSKGHSYEQYF.

V usage is TRBV5-4 and J usage is TRBJ1-1; maybe TRBD1 (6 bases). The CDR3 consists of 15 residues. The V gene's germline CDR1 is SGHNT and CDR2 YYREEE (reference sequence). V was shortened by 5 bases and J by 1 base, with 15 bases between the two germline ends. In DNA, the CDR3 is TGTGCCAGCAGTTTGCAGGGACATAAGAACACTGAAGCTTTCTTT. Translation: CASSLQGHKNTEAFF.

J is TRBJ1-3 and V is TRBV7-9, with 7 bases lining up with TRBD1. Germline V gene data show CDR1 as SEHNR and CDR2 as FQNEAQ (reference sequence). The CDR3 spans 14 residues. The ends lost 4 bases at V and 2 bases at J; junction bases unmatched: 2. For the CDR3, the DNA is TGTGCCAGCAGCTCGGGACAGACTGGAAACACCATATATTTT. It translates to CASSSGQTGNTIYF.

This chain connects TRBV7-8 to TRBJ1-1; maybe TRBD1 (6 bases). Per germline, CDR1 SGHVS and CDR2 FQNEAQ. The CDR3 length is 16 residues. Trimming took 3 bases from V and 2 from J, leaving 16 bases between them. The chain's CDR3 is CASSLDRGGFNTEAFF. In DNA, the CDR3 is TGTGCCAGCAGCTTGGATAGGGGGGGCTTTAACACTGAAGCTTTCTTT.

This chain connects TRBV4-1 to TRBJ2-5, with D unresolved. CDR1 is MGHRA and CDR2 is YSYEKL in the germline V gene. The CDR3 runs to 13 residues. V was pared by 4 bases and J by 5 bases, with 11 bases between. The CDR3 is CASSLTVGETQYF. The CDR3 DNA reads as TGCGCCAGCAGCCTGACTGTCGGGGAGACCCAGTACTTC.

The chain recombines TRBV7-2 with TRBJ2-7; tentatively, D is TRBD2 (5 bases). The germline V and J ends were trimmed by 1 base and 7 bases, with 14 bases remaining between them. There are 14 residues in the CDR3. Germline assignment: CDR1 SGHTA and CDR2 FQGNSA. The CDR3 region is CASSLVGPGREQYF. The CDR3, as DNA: TGTGCCAGCAGCTTAGTTGGGCCTGGGAGAGAGCAGTACTTC.

The genes are TRBV15 and TRBJ1-5, with 8 bases matching TRBD1. This CDR3 region has 14 residues. Trimming cost V 5 bases and J 5 bases; bases outside gene matches: 5. Germline-derived CDR1 and CDR2 are LNHNV and YYDKDF (reference sequence). The CDR3 reads CATSRDRTYQPQHF. The CDR3 region has the DNA TGTGCCACCAGCCGGGACAGGACCTATCAGCCCCAGCATTTT.

The chain joins TRBV7-3 to TRBJ2-2, with 10 bases aligning to TRBD1. The CDR3 is made up of 15 amino acids. Germline trimming cut 5 bases from V and 3 bases from J; bases unmatched to any gene: 3. Germline V gene sequence: CDR1 SGHTA, CDR2 FQGTGA. The CDR3 DNA sequence: TGTGCCAGCAGCCAGGACAGGGGGGACACCGGGGAGCTGTTTTTT. The encoded protein is CASSQDRGDTGELFF.